This T cell receptor (beta chain) was sequenced during a study of T cell responses to AZD1222 COVID-19 vaccine (dated by TCRdb to the early 2020s). In terms of the full investigation: A total of 233 trial participants underwent TCR sequencing, of whom about 200 had received two doses of AZD1222 and 26 had received two doses of the MenACWY control vaccine. Trial participants were enrolled by age into subgroups of 18-55, 56-69 and 70-plus years, and roughly 150, 30 and 60 TCR-sequenced participants, respectively, were included in these subgroups.

The CDR3 regions of human TCRbeta chains were analyzed by immunosequencing. On the authors' methods: Repertoire TCRs were checked for matches against a reference library of SARS-CoV-2-specific TCRs that had been generated using the MIRA antigen-specificity platform. Breadth was defined as the fraction of unique TCRs that were SARS-CoV-2-associated, and depth was defined as the fraction of total T cells that were SARS-CoV-2-associated. Using the MIRA data, each spike-specific TCR was mapped to the spike region that the TCR reacts to and placed in a CD4 or CD8 class. Log10-transformed breadth and depth values were compared by one-way ANOVA with Sidak's multiple comparisons tests. TCRdb re-hosts the immuneACCESS table, in-frame sequences only. Its copies lack some clones; in the studies checked, an unresolved V gene accounts for under half of them, and the cause for the rest is not known. The V and J calls and the clone size are those of that table, but D and trimming were determined from the DNA. This sample has 150,000 or so clones in its table, and about 91% of those were observed once. The ten largest make up 0.9% to 1.2% of the sample.

Overall results and qualifications from the work: Because no samples from the day 14 peak response were available, repertoires could be characterized only after the peak T cell response. Participants were mostly white British and included more females than males, and it was suggested by the authors that clonal diversity may have been underestimated. Spike-specific TCR breadth and depth rose significantly after two AZD1222 doses compared with day 0 and with MenACWY recipients. In the small 56-69-year group, the increase in depth fell short of significance, most likely because of low power. The vaccine-associated CD4 TCRs covered the entire spike protein, and the dominant responses fell in regions 160-218 and 743-854. Conclusions about previously exposed vaccinees are limited because only five to seven AZD1222 recipients were SARS-CoV-2 seropositive at baseline. Reportedly, close to half of the unique spike-specific TCRs recognized epitopes lying outside the regions that are mutated in the B.1.351 and B.1.1.7 variants.

The time point label here, explained by the study, means: about 28 days (+/-7) after the second vaccine dose. AZD1222 recipients with second doses at about 4 weeks or about 12 weeks were pooled, because spike-specific TCR depth and breadth did not differ between schedules. The vaccinee samples were drawn from two UK trials, COV001 and COV002, one of which was a single-blind randomized controlled phase 2/3 trial testing AZD1222 (ChAdOx1 nCoV-19) in healthy adults. Trial participant PBMC samples were collected at day 0 and day 28 after the second dose for TCRbeta chain sequencing. About this clone: Its recognized antigen is unknown. No base quality values were provided; no much bigger clone lies one nucleotide off.

Compared with germline, V lacks 0 bases and J lacks 8 bases; bases without a gene match: 12. The CDR3 sequence holds 16 residues, the cysteine and phenylalanine included. Solely the CDR3 DNA is kept, with 48 bases framed from the first base. The germline V gene encodes CDR1 SNHLY and CDR2 FYNNEI. Here the sequenced sample was peripheral blood, taken 28 days after the second AZD1222 dose. This clonotype was obtained from an adult who received the AZD1222 COVID-19 vaccine. The rearrangement combines TRBV2 with TRBJ1-2; a stretch of 7 junction bases matches TRBD1. The CDR3 corresponds to CASSEAGGQAFRGYTF. The DNA sequence follows: TGTGCCAGCAGTGAAGCGGGTGGACAGGCGTTCCGGGGCTACACCTTC.